This TCR beta chain was obtained from a study of blood T cell repertoires in COVID-19. Study overall: The analysed material was cDNA or gDNA that came from T cells, B-cell-depleted T cells, or PBMCs.

Germline V lookup: CDR1 MNHEY, CDR2 SVGAGI. The CDR3 is made up of 15 amino acids. The V segment lost 11 bases and the J segment 2 bases; nucleotides outside the gene matches: 11. Under the authors' procedure: Estimates of nucleated cell counts were drawn from the amplification of reference gene primers. Libraries were prepared by immunoSEQ multiplex PCR; TCRdb keeps only in-frame clonotypes and omits some of them. Clonal size and the V and J genes are those of that table, whereas D and trimming came from the DNA. The table includes tens of thousands of clones, around 75% detected once. The chain couples TRBV6-5 to TRBJ2-1; 8 bases line up with TRBD2. The receptor comes from an elderly man with acute or convalescent COVID-19. Sequenced sample: peripheral blood. The CDR3 DNA follows: TGTGCCGTCCAAACCCCGGGAGGGCCCTACAATGAGCAGTTCTTC. Amino acid sequence: CAVQTPGGPYNEQFF.